The clone carrying this T cell receptor beta chain showed up many times. Antigen: not known. This specimen comes from a study of T cell repertoires in cytomegalovirus infection. The study's findings and limits: Cumulative frequency of public TCR beta families picked out carriers of CMV plus the relevant HLA.

TCRdb ran MiXCR on the reads and lists one entry per CDR3 protein. The sample records a few hundred thousand distinct CDR3 sequences, about a third being singletons. The CDR3 length is 15 residues. Germline V lookup: CDR1 WSHSY, CDR2 SAAADI. Trimming took off 2 bases at V and 2 bases at J, with 11 bases between the two ends. The material was cultured PBMCs, obtained from culture after CMV antigen stimulation. The rearrangement links TRBV10-2 to TRBJ2-3; D is unclear. The clonotype comes from a human donor in good health (CMV status not recorded). Some clones in this sample may be carry-over from other donors' samples. The CDR3 spells CASSETTSDTDTQYF. In DNA, the CDR3 is TGCGCCAGCAGTGAGACTACTTCAGACACAGATACGCAGTATTTT.